This T cell receptor beta chain originates from a study of T-cell reconstitution after alpha-beta-depleted transplantation in children. As it was prepared, the TCRbeta library received unique molecular identifiers. TCRdb re-derived calls from the PCR reads in MiXCR, one entry per CDR3 protein. The sample contains roughly 610,000 distinct CDR3 sequences, approximately 10% of which appear only once. The CDR3 spans 18 residues. This sequence was found in a human donor who donated a stem cell graft to a child with acute myeloid leukemia. The chain uses TRBV21-1 and TRBJ2-6; TRBD1 is the table's D call, not checked against the DNA. TRBV21-1 represents a pseudogene. The specimen was PBMCs from the stem cell graft donor, collected from the stem cell graft. As DNA, the CDR3 is TGTGCCAGCCCGGGACAGGGGGTCTATTCGCCTGGGGCCAACGTCCTGACTTTC. This translates into CASPGQGVYSPGANVLTF.